This T cell receptor (beta chain) was retrieved from a study of blood T cell repertoires in COVID-19. Across the study: The analysed material was cDNA or gDNA that came from T cells, B-cell-depleted T cells, or PBMCs.

Germline V gene data show CDR1 as SGHRS and CDR2 as YFSETQ. The CDR3 contains 15 residues. Trimming removed 4 bases from V and 4 bases from J; junction bases left unmatched: 8. This table comes from immunoSEQ multiplex PCR, and its TCRdb copy is limited to in-frame clones, with some not included. The sample lists 80,000 to 95,000 clones, around 82% occurring once. The sequencing sample was made of peripheral blood. The TCR comes from a human donor in a cohort sampled during active COVID-19. This sequence joins TRBV5-1 and TRBJ2-5; the match to TRBD1 covers 9 bases. CDR3 in DNA: TGCGCCAGCAGCGCGGACAGGGGAGGGTTAGAGACCCAGTACTTC. Its protein product is CASSADRGGLETQYF.